This entry lists 28 T cell receptor beta chains sequenced from one sample in a study of blood T cell repertoires in COVID-19. Only in-frame clones appear in the TCRdb table, and some are missing; sequencing was by immunoSEQ multiplex PCR. The data hold over 450,000 clones, with roughly 89% observed a single time. Sequenced material: peripheral blood. The receptor set was obtained from a man aged 18-30 years with COVID-19, enrolled during active disease.

The J gene is TRBJ2-7, the V gene TRBV5-1; 11 positions agree with TRBD2. Germline assignment: CDR1 SGHRS and CDR2 YFSETQ. This CDR3 comprises 15 residues. The V segment lost 3 bases and the J segment 6 bases; nucleotides outside the gene matches: 8. This CDR3 reads CASSSWTSGSGEQYF. In DNA, the CDR3 is TGCGCCAGCAGCTCTTGGACTAGCGGGTCGGGCGAGCAGTACTTC. Together with reference TRBV5-1 and TRBJ2-7, the CDR3 gives the full variable domain: KAGVTQTPRYLIKTRGQQVTLSCSPISGHRSVSWYQQTPGQGLQFLFEYFSETQRNKGNFPGRFSGRQFSNSRSEMNVSTLELGDSALYLCASSSWTSGSGEQYFGPGTRLTVT.

The chain joins TRBV3-1 (or the pseudogene TRBV3-2) to TRBJ2-3; maybe TRBD1 (5 bases). The length of the CDR3 is 13 residues. Trimming left V 3 bases short and J 4 bases short, with 8 bases between. CDR1 is LGHDT and CDR2 is YNNKEL in the germline V gene (reference sequence). CDR3 DNA sequence: TGTGCCAGCAGCCACCCCAGGGCAGATACGCAGTATTTT. It yields the protein CASSHPRADTQYF.

The V and J genes are TRBV7-2 and TRBJ2-4; D might be TRBD2 (5 bases). Germline CDR1 and CDR2: SGHTA and FQGNSA. CDR3 length: 15 amino acids. Trimming pared 5 bases from V and 6 bases from J, leaving 17 bases between. CDR3 in DNA: TGTGCCAGCAGCCCACGGACTGCGACGGGAAACATTCAGTACTTC. This gives the protein CASSPRTATGNIQYF.

The chain combines TRBV6-6 with TRBJ1-3; D might be TRBD1 (6 bases). In germline, CDR1 is MNHNY, CDR2 SVGAGI (reference sequence). This CDR3 is 15 amino acids long. Trimming stripped 5 bases from V and 1 base from J, with 12 bases between. The CDR3 region is CASSPTQGSGNTIYF. CDR3 DNA: TGTGCCAGCAGTCCAACACAGGGTTCTGGAAACACCATATATTTT.

CDR3 region: CASSRYQETQYF. CDR3 bases: TGCGCCAGCAGTCGGTACCAAGAGACCCAGTACTTC. The chain combines TRBV10-2 with TRBJ2-5; D remains ambiguous. Germline CDR1 and CDR2: WSHSY and SAAADI. There are 12 residues in the CDR3. V lost 5 bases and J lost 0, with 4 bases in between.

The chain carries TRBV9 and TRBJ2-7; 7 nucleotides agree with TRBD2. V was pared by 4 bases and J by 0 bases, with 4 bases of the junction left unmatched. The CDR3 runs 14 residues. In germline, CDR1 is SGDLS, CDR2 YYNGEE. The CDR3 spells CASSSSSGSYEQYF. The CDR3 region has the DNA TGTGCCAGCAGCAGCTCTAGCGGCTCCTACGAGCAGTACTTC.

The chain couples TRBV15 to TRBJ1-5; D unclear. Germline V lookup: CDR1 LNHNV, CDR2 YYDKDF (reference sequence). The CDR3 spans 13 residues. The V end lost 0 bases, the J end lost 6 bases, and 6 bases lay between the germline ends. Here the CDR3 reads CATSRDRGQPQHF. CDR3 coding DNA: TGTGCCACCAGCAGAGATCGAGGTCAGCCCCAGCATTTT.

The chain joins TRBV6-5 to TRBJ2-7; 10 bases align to TRBD2. Germline trimming cut 4 bases from V and 2 bases from J; bases unmatched to any gene: 5. The CDR3 is made up of 15 amino acids. The germline CDR1 and CDR2 sequences are MNHEY and SVGAGI. This chain's CDR3 is CASSLAGGTAYEQYF. CDR3 nucleotide sequence: TGTGCCAGCAGTTTAGCGGGAGGAACGGCCTACGAGCAGTACTTC.

The J gene is TRBJ2-2, the V gene TRBV18; D ambiguous. The CDR3 has 15 residues. Per the germline V gene, CDR1 is KGHSH and CDR2 is LQKENI. Deletions cut 3 bases from V and 3 bases from J, with 11 bases between. CDR3 protein: CASSPNNPYTGELFF. CDR3 nucleotides: TGTGCCAGCTCACCTAATAATCCCTACACCGGGGAGCTGTTTTTT.

This clone was picked up one time. The V and J genes are TRBV6-6 and TRBJ2-7; a possible D gene is TRBD2 (5 bases). The ends were cut back, 6 bases at V and 0 bases at J, with 12 bases in the middle. The CDR3 has 14 amino acids. Germline V gene data show CDR1 as MNHNY and CDR2 as SVGAGI (reference sequence). DNA of the CDR3: TGTGCCAGCAGCCCCGGGGTTAGCTCCTACGAGCAGTACTTC. Translating it yields CASSPGVSSYEQYF.

This clone was detected only once. The rearrangement links TRBV5-5 to TRBJ2-2, with a possible D match to TRBD1 (7 bases). CDR1 and CDR2 (germline): SGHKS, YYEKEE (reference sequence). Trimming cost V 4 bases and J 4 bases, with 23 bases left between them. The CDR3 loop spans 18 amino acids. The CDR3 DNA follows: TGTGCCAGCAGCCTAGATCGGGGGACAGCATTGTTCACCGGGGAGCTGTTTTTT. Amino acids: CASSLDRGTALFTGELFF.

The chain recombines TRBV5-5 with TRBJ2-2, with TRBD1 matching over 7 bases. The length of the CDR3 is 15 residues. Trimming took 2 bases from V and 5 from J; bases not matched to a gene: 6. Germline V lookup: CDR1 SGHKS, CDR2 YYEKEE (reference sequence). The CDR3 nucleotides are TGTGCCAGCAGCTTAGCAGGGGGATGGACCGGGGAGCTGTTTTTT. It codes for CASSLAGGWTGELFF.

The V gene is TRBV6-5, the J gene TRBJ2-3; 10 bases align to TRBD2. Trimming at V came to 6 bases and at J to 2 bases, leaving 5 bases not matched to a gene. The CDR3 totals 15 residues. CDR1 is MNHEY and CDR2 is SVGAGI in the germline V gene. CDR3 nucleotide sequence: TGTGCCAGCAGGTCTACTAGCGGGAACACAGATACGCAGTATTTT. Encoded protein: CASRSTSGNTDTQYF.

The chain links TRBV4-2 to TRBJ2-7; 7 bases are a match to TRBD2. The germline CDR1 and CDR2 sequences are LGHNA and YNFKEQ. The junction had 3 bases not matched to a gene; V was cut back by 5 bases and J by 2 bases. This CDR3 has 13 residues. In DNA, the CDR3 is TGTGCCAGCAGCGAAGGACTAGCCTACGAGCAGTACTTC. This encodes CASSEGLAYEQYF.

The V call is TRBV6-5, the J call TRBJ2-3; no clear D gene. Trimming took 0 bases from V and 0 from J, leaving 10 bases between them. This CDR3 spans 16 amino acids. CDR1 is MNHEY and CDR2 is SVGAGI in the germline V gene. The CDR3 sequence: CASSYSPRPSTDTQYF. The CDR3, as DNA: TGTGCCAGCAGTTACTCGCCCAGGCCTAGCACAGATACGCAGTATTTT.

V gene TRBV6-1 combines with J gene TRBJ2-7; possible D gene TRBD2, 6 bases. Per the germline V gene, CDR1 is MNHNS and CDR2 is SASEGT. Trimming shortened V by 2 bases and J by 2 bases, and 7 bases separated the two germline ends. The CDR3 contains 13 residues. CDR3 region: CASSERTTYEQYF. The DNA for the CDR3 is TGTGCCAGCAGTGAAAGGACTACCTACGAGCAGTACTTC.

The rearrangement links TRBV5-5 to TRBJ1-5, with D maybe TRBD1 (5 bases). With 4 bases removed from V and 1 base from J, the gap between germline ends came to 9 bases. Germline CDR1 and CDR2: SGHKS and YYEKEE (reference sequence). This CDR3 comprises 14 residues. DNA for the CDR3: TGTGCCAGCAGCCTTGGGGGGAGCAATCAGCCCCAGCATTTT. The encoded protein is CASSLGGSNQPQHF.

A remark on this clone: Mismatch with germline at one junction end may stem from a read error. Other DNA sequences of this sample code for an identical CDR3. This chain joins TRBV6-5 and TRBJ1-1, with a possible D match to TRBD1 (5 bases). The CDR3 is 13 amino acids. The V gene's germline CDR1 is MNHEY and CDR2 SVGAGI. This CDR3 reads CASSAGRNTEAFF. The CDR3 DNA reads TGTGCTAGCAGCGCGGGACGGAACACTGAAGCTTTCTTT.

The CDR3 DNA sequence: TGTGCCAGCAGTTACGTCCGTACAAGGGGCGGGGAGCTGTTTTTT. Protein product: CASSYVRTRGGELFF. The V and J genes are TRBV6-5 and TRBJ2-2, with D perhaps TRBD1 (5 bases). V gave up 2 bases and J gave up 7 bases, with 14 bases separating them. The CDR3 is 15 amino acids. Germline-derived CDR1 and CDR2 are MNHEY and SVGAGI.

The rearrangement uses TRBV3-1 (or the pseudogene TRBV3-2) and TRBJ2-2; unclear D gene. CDR1 and CDR2 from the germline V gene are LGHDT and YNNKEL (reference sequence). The germline V and J ends were trimmed by 7 bases and 8 bases, with 11 bases remaining between them. This CDR3 region has 12 residues. The CDR3 region has the DNA TGTGCCAGCACCCTAGGTGGGGGGGAGCTGTTTTTT. Its protein product is CASTLGGGELFF.

The chain joins TRBV5-1 to TRBJ2-7; 7 bases fit TRBD2. Germline CDR1 and CDR2: SGHRS and YFSETQ. CDR3 length equals 13 residues. Losses at the gene ends were 3 bases for V and 0 bases for J; bases not matched to a gene: 0. The CDR3 DNA is TGCGCCAGCAGCTCTAGCGGCTCCTACGAGCAGTACTTC. Its translation: CASSSSGSYEQYF.

The table lists this clone with a count of one. The chain uses TRBV6-4 and TRBJ2-3; 11 bases align to TRBD2. The junction had 3 bases not matched to a gene; V was cut back by 4 bases and J by 0 bases. Germline CDR1 is MRHNA and CDR2 is SNTAGT. The CDR3 contains 16 residues. The CDR3 loop is CASSGLAGSSTDTQYF. CDR3 bases: TGTGCCAGCAGTGGACTAGCGGGGTCTAGCACAGATACGCAGTATTTT.

CDR3 amino acids: CASSLYGLLNDNEQFF. CDR3 coding DNA: TGTGCCAGCAGCTTATATGGACTCTTGAATGACAATGAGCAGTTCTTC. The rearrangement links TRBV11-2 to TRBJ2-1, with D possibly matching TRBD2 (5 bases). CDR3 length: 16 residues. V lost 2 bases and J lost 5, with 16 bases in between. Germline V gene lookup returns CDR1 SGHAT and CDR2 FQNNGV.

This clone showed up just once. V gene TRBV2 combines with J gene TRBJ2-7; 8 positions agree with TRBD2. Germline-derived CDR1 and CDR2 are SNHLY and FYNNEI. V dropped 7 bases and J dropped 1; count of bases not matched to a gene: 6. The CDR3 loop spans 14 amino acids. The CDR3 region is CASNRGLGSYEQYF. Here the CDR3 DNA reads TGTGCCAGCAATCGGGGACTAGGATCCTACGAGCAGTACTTC.

The chain links TRBV14 to TRBJ1-1; D remains unclear. V lost 2 bases and J lost 11, with 21 bases in between. Germline CDR1 is SGHDN and CDR2 is FVKESK. CDR3 length equals 15 residues. In DNA, the CDR3 is TGTGCCAGCAGCCAAAAGAGGGCCCTGGCCCCTCCGGCTTTCTTT. It specifies CASSQKRALAPPAFF.

The chain combines TRBV14 with TRBJ2-1, with D hard to call. The CDR3 runs 11 residues. The germline V and J ends were trimmed by 4 bases and 8 bases, with 6 bases remaining between them. Looked up from germline, CDR1 is SGHDN and CDR2 is FVKESK. This CDR3 reads CASSLAYEQFF. Here the CDR3 DNA reads TGTGCCAGCAGCCTGGCTTATGAGCAGTTCTTC.

The chain carries TRBV5-6 and TRBJ1-1, with D possibly being TRBD1 (6 bases). Trimming removed 0 bases from V and 8 bases from J, with 11 bases in between. CDR3 length: 13 amino acids. Per germline, CDR1 SGHDT and CDR2 YYEEEE. CDR3 DNA sequence: TGTGCCAGCAGCTTGGGGACAGCGACGGAAGCTTTCTTT. It codes for CASSLGTATEAFF.

The chain employs TRBV10-1 and TRBJ2-1; 8 bases line up with TRBD1. Per the germline V gene, CDR1 is WNHNN and CDR2 is SYGVQD (reference sequence). V gave up 8 bases and J gave up 9 bases; unmatched junction bases: 12. This CDR3 spans 14 amino acids. The CDR3 DNA is TGCGCCAGCGGTGTGGACAGGGTTCTTAGTGAGCAGTTCTTC. It translates to CASGVDRVLSEQFF.